This is a list of T cell receptor beta chains from one sample in a study of T cells in Graves' hyperthyroidism and ophthalmopathy. TCRdb reprocessed the multiplex PCR reads with MiXCR, giving one entry per CDR3 protein. This sample has 330,000 or so distinct CDR3 sequences, with roughly 18% found just once. Sample: blood. The receptor set was obtained from a man aged 45-65 years with Graves' ophthalmopathy. The CDR3 runs from the conserved cysteine through the conserved F or W. The D gene is left open where the match is weak. For some rows the clone size is stated as once, few or many, or as a class when expanded; others skip it.

J,size,V,D,DNA,CDR3
TRBJ2-7,many,TRBV18,TRBD1,TGTGCCAGCTCCCGACAGGGGAACTACGAGCAGTACTTC,CASSRQGNYEQYF
TRBJ2-1,.,TRBV5-4,.,TGTGCCAGCAGCTTGGTAGCCAATGAGCAGTTCTTC,CASSLVANEQFF
TRBJ2-3,.,TRBV4-2,.,TGTGCCAGCAGGGCGGTAGGGAGCACAGATACGCAGTATTTT,CASRAVGSTDTQYF
TRBJ1-5,many,TRBV18,TRBD1,TGTGCCAGCTCACCTACAGGGGACCCAAATCAGCCCCAGCATTTT,CASSPTGDPNQPQHF
TRBJ2-1,many,TRBV5-1,TRBD2,TGCGCCAGCAGCTTGGATCTAGCGGGGGTCTCCTACAATGAGCAGTTCTTC,CASSLDLAGVSYNEQFF
TRBJ2-1,.,TRBV24-1,TRBD2,TGTGCCACCAGTGACCCCAGAGCGGGGAACTCCTACAATGAGCAGTTCTTC,CATSDPRAGNSYNEQFF
TRBJ2-3,.,TRBV20-1,TRBD2,TGCAGTGCTAGTTGGCTAGCGGGAGTGTATACGCAGTATTTT,CSASWLAGVYTQYF
TRBJ2-2,few,TRBV6-1,TRBD1,TGTGCCAGCAGATCCCGGGACAGGAACACCGGGGAGCTGTTTTTT,CASRSRDRNTGELFF
TRBJ2-3,.,TRBV24-1,.,TGTGCCACCAGTGATTGGGACACGACAGAAGGAGATACGCAGTATTTT,CATSDWDTTEGDTQYF
TRBJ1-2,.,TRBV5-1,.,TGCGCCAGCAGCGAAGGGGACGGACCTAACTATGGCTACACCTTC,CASSEGDGPNYGYTF
TRBJ2-1,few,TRBV3-1,.,TGTGCCAGCAGCCAAGATGCGGGACCCTACAATGAGCAGTTCTTC,CASSQDAGPYNEQFF
TRBJ2-7,few,TRBV9,TRBD2,TGTGCCAGCAGCGTAGAAAGCGGGAGCTTCTACGAGCAGTACTTC,CASSVESGSFYEQYF
TRBJ1-2,.,TRBV20-1,.,TGCAGTGCTAGGGTGGGGATTTCGCACTATGGCTACACCTTC,CSARVGISHYGYTF
TRBJ1-2,few,TRBV30,.,TGTGCCTGGAGTAGGCGGGCAAATAACTATGGCTACACCTTC,CAWSRRANNYGYTF
TRBJ2-7,.,TRBV6-5,.,TGTGCCAGCAGTTGGACTTACTCCGACGAGCAGTACTTC,CASSWTYSDEQYF
TRBJ1-4,many,TRBV2,TRBD1,TGTGCCAGCAGCGGACAGGGGCCCAATGAAAAACTGTTTTTT,CASSGQGPNEKLFF
TRBJ2-5,.,TRBV7-9,TRBD2,TGTGCCAGCAGCTTAGGGGTCGGGAGGGCCGAAGAGACCCAGTACTTC,CASSLGVGRAEETQYF
TRBJ2-2,many,TRBV11-1,.,TGTGCCAGCAGTCGTACTACCTACACCGGGGAGCTGTTTTTT,CASSRTTYTGELFF